This T cell receptor beta chain was obtained from a study of T-cell memory formation after mild COVID-19. The length of the CDR3 is 15 residues. The germline gives CDR1 SGHTA, CDR2 FQGTGA. V dropped 0 bases and J dropped 7 bases, with 12 bases sitting between them. Study-wide points: The study detected some responding clones in pre-infection memory, suggesting cross-reactive memory joined.

The authors produced TCR alpha and TCR beta cDNA libraries with sample barcodes and UMIs by 5'RACE using constant-segment primers. TCRdb independently ran MiXCR on the 5' RACE reads; one entry per CDR3 protein. The data contain approximately 410,000 distinct CDR3 sequences, 20% to 25% of them singletons. This clonotype appeared many times. Its antigen remains unknown. The specimen was PBMCs or a T cell subset sorted from them (not recorded which). This receptor was obtained from an adult woman who had mild COVID-19 (a few samples of this study predate the infection). Cell type and time point are not known. The chain uses TRBV7-3 and TRBJ2-2, with D possibly TRBD2 on 5 matching bases. Here the CDR3 DNA reads TGTGCCAGCAGCTTAACGTCCCTAGCTCGCGGGGAGCTGTTTTTT. Translated: CASSLTSLARGELFF.